This T cell receptor (beta chain) was sequenced during a study of blood T cells in healthy people across ages. Primers used in a second PCR of about 6 to 11 cycles were a sample-barcoded 5' primer and a J-beta primer mix. TCRdb reprocessed the 5' RACE reads with MiXCR, giving one entry per CDR3 protein. The sample has 1.2 million to 1.5 million distinct CDR3 sequences; roughly 45% are singletons. Study observations and caveats: PBMCs went unsorted, and a conclusive naive versus antigen-experienced comparison was therefore prevented.

This clonotype has only a few counts. What it binds is unknown. CDR1 and CDR2 from the germline V gene are MDHEN and SYDVKM. V gave up 3 bases and J gave up 10 bases; unmatched junction bases: 9. This CDR3 spans 15 amino acids. The sequenced material came from blood. The TCR was taken from a woman between 18 and 29 years old in good health. The V call is TRBV28, the J call TRBJ2-3; 11 nucleotides align to TRBD1. The CDR3 loop is CASSFGDRGTSAQYF. Here the CDR3 DNA reads TGTGCCAGCAGTTTTGGGGACAGGGGGACGTCTGCGCAGTATTTT.